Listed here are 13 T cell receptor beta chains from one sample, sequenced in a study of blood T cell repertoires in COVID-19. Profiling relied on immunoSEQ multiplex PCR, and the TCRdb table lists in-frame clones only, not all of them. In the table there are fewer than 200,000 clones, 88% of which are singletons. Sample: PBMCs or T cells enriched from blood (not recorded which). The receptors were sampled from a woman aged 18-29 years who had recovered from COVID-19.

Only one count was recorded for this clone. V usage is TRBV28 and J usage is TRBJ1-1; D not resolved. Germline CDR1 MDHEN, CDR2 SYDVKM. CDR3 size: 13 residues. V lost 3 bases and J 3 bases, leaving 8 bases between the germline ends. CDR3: CASSFSPDTEAFF. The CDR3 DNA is TGTGCCAGCAGTTTTTCCCCGGACACTGAAGCTTTCTTT.

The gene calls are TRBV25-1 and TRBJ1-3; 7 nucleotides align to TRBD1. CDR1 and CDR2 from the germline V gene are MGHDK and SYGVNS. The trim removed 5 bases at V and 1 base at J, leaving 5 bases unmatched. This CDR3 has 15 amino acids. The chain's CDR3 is CASSPMTGSGNTIYF. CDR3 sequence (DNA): TGTGCCAGCAGTCCGATGACAGGGTCTGGAAACACCATATATTTT. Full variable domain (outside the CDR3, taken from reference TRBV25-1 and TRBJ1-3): EADIYQTPRYLVIGTGKKITLECSQTMGHDKMYWYQQDPGMELHLIHYSYGVNSTEKGDLSSESTVSRIRTEHFPLTLESARPSHTSQYLCASSPMTGSGNTIYFGEGSWLTVV.

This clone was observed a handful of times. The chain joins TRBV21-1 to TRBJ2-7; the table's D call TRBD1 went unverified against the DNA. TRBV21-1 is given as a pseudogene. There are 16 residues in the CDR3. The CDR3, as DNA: TGTGCCAGCAGCCTACACACAGGGGGCTTTTCTTACGAGCAGTACTTC. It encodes CASSLHTGGFSYEQYF.

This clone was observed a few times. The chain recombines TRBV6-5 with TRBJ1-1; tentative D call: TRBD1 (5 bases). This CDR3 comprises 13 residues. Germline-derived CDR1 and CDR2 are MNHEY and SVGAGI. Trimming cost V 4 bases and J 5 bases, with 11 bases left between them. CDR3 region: CASSWGMETEAFF. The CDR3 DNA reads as TGTGCCAGCAGTTGGGGCATGGAGACTGAAGCTTTCTTT.

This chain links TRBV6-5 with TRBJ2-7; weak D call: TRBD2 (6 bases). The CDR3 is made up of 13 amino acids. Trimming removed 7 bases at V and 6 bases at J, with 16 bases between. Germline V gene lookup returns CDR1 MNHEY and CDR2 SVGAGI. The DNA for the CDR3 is TGTGCCAGCAAAATCGTACTAGCTGGCGAGCAGTACTTC. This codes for CASKIVLAGEQYF.

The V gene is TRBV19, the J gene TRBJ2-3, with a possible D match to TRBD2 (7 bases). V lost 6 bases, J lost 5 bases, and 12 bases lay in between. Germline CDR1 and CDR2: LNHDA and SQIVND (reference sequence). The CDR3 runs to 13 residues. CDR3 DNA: TGTGCCAGTAGGGGGGGGGCCGGAGATACGCAGTATTTT. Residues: CASRGGAGDTQYF.

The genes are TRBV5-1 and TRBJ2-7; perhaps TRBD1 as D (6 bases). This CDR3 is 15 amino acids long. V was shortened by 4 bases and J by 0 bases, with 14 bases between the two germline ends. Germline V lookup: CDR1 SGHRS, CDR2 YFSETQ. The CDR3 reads CASSLDSLDSYEQYF. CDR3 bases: TGCGCCAGCAGCCTGGACAGTTTAGACTCCTACGAGCAGTACTTC. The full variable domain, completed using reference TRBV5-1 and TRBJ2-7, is KAGVTQTPRYLIKTRGQQVTLSCSPISGHRSVSWYQQTPGQGLQFLFEYFSETQRNKGNFPGRFSGRQFSNSRSEMNVSTLELGDSALYLCASSLDSLDSYEQYFGPGTRLTVT.

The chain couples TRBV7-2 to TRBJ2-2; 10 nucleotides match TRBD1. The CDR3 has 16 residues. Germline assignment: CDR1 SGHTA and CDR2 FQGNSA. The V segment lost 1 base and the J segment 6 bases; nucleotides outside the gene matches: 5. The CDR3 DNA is TGTGCCAGCAGCTTAGTGTTGGACAGGGGGGCCGGGGAGCTGTTTTTT. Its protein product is CASSLVLDRGAGELFF.

The CDR3 sequence: CASRGTSGENYEQYF. The DNA for the CDR3 is TGTGCCAGCAGGGGGACTAGCGGGGAAAACTACGAGCAGTACTTC. J is TRBJ2-7 and V is TRBV25-1, with 13 bases aligning to TRBD2. In germline, CDR1 is MGHDK, CDR2 SYGVNS. Trimming took 6 bases from V and 3 from J; bases not matched to a gene: 5. The CDR3 totals 15 residues.

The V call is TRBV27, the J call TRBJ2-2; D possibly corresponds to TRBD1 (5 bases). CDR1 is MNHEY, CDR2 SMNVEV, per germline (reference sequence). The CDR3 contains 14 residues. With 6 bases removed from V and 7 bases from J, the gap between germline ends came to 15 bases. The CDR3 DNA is TGTGCCAGCAGATGGCAGGGAAGGAACGGGGAGCTGTTTTTT. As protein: CASRWQGRNGELFF.

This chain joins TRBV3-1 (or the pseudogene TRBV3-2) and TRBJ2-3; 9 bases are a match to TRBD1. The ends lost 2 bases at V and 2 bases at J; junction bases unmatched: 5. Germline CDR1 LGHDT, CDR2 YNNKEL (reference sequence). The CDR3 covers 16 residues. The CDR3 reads CASSQWGTGPTDTQYF. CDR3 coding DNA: TGTGCCAGCAGCCAATGGGGGACAGGGCCCACAGATACGCAGTATTTT.

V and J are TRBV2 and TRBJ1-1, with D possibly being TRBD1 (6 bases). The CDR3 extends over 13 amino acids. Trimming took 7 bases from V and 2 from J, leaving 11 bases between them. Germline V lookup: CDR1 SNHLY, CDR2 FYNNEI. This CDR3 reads CASMGTLNTEAFF. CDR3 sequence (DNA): TGTGCCAGCATGGGGACACTCAACACTGAAGCTTTCTTT.

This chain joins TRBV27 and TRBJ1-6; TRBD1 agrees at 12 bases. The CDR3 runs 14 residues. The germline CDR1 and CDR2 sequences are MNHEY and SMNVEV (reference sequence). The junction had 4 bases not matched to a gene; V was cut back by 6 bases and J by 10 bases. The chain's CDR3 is CASRPGTGGSPLHF. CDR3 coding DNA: TGTGCCAGCAGACCCGGGACAGGGGGCTCACCCCTCCACTTT.